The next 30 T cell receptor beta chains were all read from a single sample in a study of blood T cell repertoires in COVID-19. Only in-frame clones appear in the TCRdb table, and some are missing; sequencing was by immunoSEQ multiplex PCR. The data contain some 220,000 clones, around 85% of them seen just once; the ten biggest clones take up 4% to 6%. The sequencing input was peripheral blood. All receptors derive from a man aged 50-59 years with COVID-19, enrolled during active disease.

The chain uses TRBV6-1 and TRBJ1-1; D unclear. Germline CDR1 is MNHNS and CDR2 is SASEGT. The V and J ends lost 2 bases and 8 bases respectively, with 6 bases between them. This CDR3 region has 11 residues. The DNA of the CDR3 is TGTGCCAGCAGTGAAAATATCGAAGCTTTCTTT. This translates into CASSENIEAFF.

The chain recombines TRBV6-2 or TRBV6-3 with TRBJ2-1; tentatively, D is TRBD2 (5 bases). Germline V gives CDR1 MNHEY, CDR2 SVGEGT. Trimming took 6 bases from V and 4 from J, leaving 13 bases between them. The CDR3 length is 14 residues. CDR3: CASSRLLGYNEQFF. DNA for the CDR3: TGTGCCAGCAGCCGCCTACTAGGGTACAATGAGCAGTTCTTC.

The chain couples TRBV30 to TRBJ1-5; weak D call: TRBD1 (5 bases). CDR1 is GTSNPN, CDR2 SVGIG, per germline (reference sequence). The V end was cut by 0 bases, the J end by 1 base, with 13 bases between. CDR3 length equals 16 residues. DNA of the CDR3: TGTGCCTGGAGTGTACCAGGGCTCGGGAGCAATCAGCCCCAGCATTTT. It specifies CAWSVPGLGSNQPQHF.

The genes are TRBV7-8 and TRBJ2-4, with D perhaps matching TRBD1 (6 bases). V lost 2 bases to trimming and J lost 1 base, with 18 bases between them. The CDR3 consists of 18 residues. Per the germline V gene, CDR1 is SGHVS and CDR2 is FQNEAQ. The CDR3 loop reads CASSLSIDRRRAKNIQYF. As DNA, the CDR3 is TGTGCCAGCAGCTTATCGATTGACAGGAGGCGGGCCAAAAACATTCAGTACTTC.

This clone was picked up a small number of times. Written as DNA, the CDR3 is TGTGCCAGTAGTCACAGGGGCGAGGGGGTACCCCAGCATTTT. Amino acid sequence: CASSHRGEGVPQHF. The chain recombines TRBV19 with TRBJ1-5, with 7 bases identical to TRBD1. V lost 5 bases, J lost 10 bases, and 11 bases stayed unmatched. Germline V gene data show CDR1 as LNHDA and CDR2 as SQIVND (reference sequence). This CDR3 is built from 14 residues.

The CDR3 here is CASSKGTGGPTNYGYTF. DNA for the CDR3: TGTGCCAGCAGCAAAGGGACAGGGGGCCCAACTAACTATGGCTACACCTTC. The chain links TRBV21-1 to TRBJ1-2; no DNA check was done on the table's D call, TRBD1. TRBV21-1 is designated a pseudogene. The CDR3 consists of 17 residues.

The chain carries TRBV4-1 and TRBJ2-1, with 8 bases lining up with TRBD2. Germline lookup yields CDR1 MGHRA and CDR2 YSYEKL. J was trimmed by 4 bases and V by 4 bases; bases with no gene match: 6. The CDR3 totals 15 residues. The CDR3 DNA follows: TGCGCCAGCAGCCTCAGCGGGGGCCCTTACAATGAGCAGTTCTTC. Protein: CASSLSGGPYNEQFF.

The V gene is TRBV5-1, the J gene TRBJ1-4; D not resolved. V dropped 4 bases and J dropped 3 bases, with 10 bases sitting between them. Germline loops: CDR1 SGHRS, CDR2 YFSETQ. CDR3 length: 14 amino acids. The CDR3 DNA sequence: TGCGCCAGCAGCGGAGGAATCTCTAATGAAAAACTGTTTTTT. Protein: CASSGGISNEKLFF.

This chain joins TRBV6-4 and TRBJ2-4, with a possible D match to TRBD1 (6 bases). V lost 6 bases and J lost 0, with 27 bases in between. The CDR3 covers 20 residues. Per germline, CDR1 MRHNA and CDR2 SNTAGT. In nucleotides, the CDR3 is TGTGCCAGCAGCCCCAGGCCGGCCAGACAGGTGAGATTAGCCAAAAACATTCAGTACTTC. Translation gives CASSPRPARQVRLAKNIQYF.

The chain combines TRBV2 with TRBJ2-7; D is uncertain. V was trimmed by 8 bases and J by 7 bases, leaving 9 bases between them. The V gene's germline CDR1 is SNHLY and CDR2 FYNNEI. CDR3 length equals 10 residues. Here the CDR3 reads CASALGEQYF. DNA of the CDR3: TGTGCCAGCGCCCTAGGAGAGCAGTACTTC.

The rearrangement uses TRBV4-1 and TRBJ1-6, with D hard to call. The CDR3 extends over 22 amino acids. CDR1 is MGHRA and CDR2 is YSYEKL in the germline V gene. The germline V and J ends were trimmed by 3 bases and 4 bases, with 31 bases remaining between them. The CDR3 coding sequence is TGCGCCAGCAGCCAGCCTATCCCGGGAGGGAACCCCAGCCTAACTTATAATTCACCCCTCCACTTT. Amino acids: CASSQPIPGGNPSLTYNSPLHF.

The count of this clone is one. CDR3 nucleotides: TGTGCCAGCAGCTCCCTTGTTGGACATAGCGGGGGCACAGATACGCAGTATTTT. It specifies CASSSLVGHSGGTDTQYF. The rearrangement uses TRBV7-9 and TRBJ2-3; 8 positions agree with TRBD2. The length of the CDR3 is 18 residues. Germline V gene sequence: CDR1 SEHNR, CDR2 FQNEAQ (reference sequence). V shed 4 bases and J 1 base; nucleotides not matched to a gene: 13. The complete variable domain, with remaining parts taken from reference TRBV7-9 and TRBJ2-3, reads DTGVSQNPRHKITKRGQNVTFRCDPISEHNRLYWYRQTLGQGPEFLTYFQNEAQLEKSRLLSDRFSAERPKGSFSTLEIQRTEQGDSAMYLCASSSLVGHSGGTDTQYFGPGTRLTVL.

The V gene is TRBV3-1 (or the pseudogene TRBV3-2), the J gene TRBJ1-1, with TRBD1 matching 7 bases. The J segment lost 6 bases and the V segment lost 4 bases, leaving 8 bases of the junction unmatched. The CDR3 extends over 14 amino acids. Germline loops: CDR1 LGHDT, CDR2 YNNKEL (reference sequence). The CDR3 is CASSPTDRKAEAFF. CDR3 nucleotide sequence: TGTGCCAGCAGCCCGACGGACAGGAAGGCTGAAGCTTTCTTT.

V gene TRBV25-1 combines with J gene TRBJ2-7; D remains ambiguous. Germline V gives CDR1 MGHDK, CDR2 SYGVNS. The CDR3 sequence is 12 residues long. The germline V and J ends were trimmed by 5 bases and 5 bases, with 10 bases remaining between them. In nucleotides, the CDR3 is TGTGCCAGCAGTTCAGGATTCCACGAGCAGTACTTC. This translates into CASSSGFHEQYF.

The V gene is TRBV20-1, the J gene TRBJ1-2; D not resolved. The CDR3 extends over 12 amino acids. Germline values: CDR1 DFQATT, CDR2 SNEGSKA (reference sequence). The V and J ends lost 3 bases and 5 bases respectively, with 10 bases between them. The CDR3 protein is CSASSHSYGYTF. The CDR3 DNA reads TGCAGTGCTAGTTCGCACTCATATGGCTACACCTTC.

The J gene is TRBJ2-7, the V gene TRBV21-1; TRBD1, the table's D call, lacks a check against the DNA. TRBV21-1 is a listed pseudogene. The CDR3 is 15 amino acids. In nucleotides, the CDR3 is TGTGCCAGCAGCAACAGACAGTTCGACGGCGACGAGCAGTACTTC. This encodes CASSNRQFDGDEQYF.

For the CDR3, the DNA is TGTGCCAGCAGGTCAGGACAGGGCCCCTACGAGCAGTACTTC. It is translated as CASRSGQGPYEQYF. The chain carries TRBV28 and TRBJ2-7; 8 bases line up with TRBD1. J was trimmed by 2 bases and V by 6 bases; bases with no gene match: 6. The CDR3 has 14 residues. CDR1 is MDHEN, CDR2 SYDVKM, per germline.

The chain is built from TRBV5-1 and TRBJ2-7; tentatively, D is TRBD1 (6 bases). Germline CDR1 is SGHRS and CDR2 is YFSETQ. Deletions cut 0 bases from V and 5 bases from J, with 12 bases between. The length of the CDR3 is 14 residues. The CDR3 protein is CASSLGSGENEQYF. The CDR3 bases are TGCGCCAGCAGCTTGGGTTCAGGGGAAAACGAGCAGTACTTC.

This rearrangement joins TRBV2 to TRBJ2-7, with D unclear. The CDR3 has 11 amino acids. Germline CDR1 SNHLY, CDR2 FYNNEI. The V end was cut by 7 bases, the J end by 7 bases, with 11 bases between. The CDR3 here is CASTGLVEQYF. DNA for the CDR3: TGTGCCAGCACCGGCCTAGTAGAGCAGTACTTC.

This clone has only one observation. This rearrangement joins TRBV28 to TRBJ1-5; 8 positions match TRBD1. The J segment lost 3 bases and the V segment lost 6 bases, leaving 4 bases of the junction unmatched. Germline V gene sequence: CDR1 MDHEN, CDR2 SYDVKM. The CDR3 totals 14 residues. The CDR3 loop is CASSRQGNNQPQHF. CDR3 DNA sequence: TGTGCCAGCAGCAGACAGGGGAACAATCAGCCCCAGCATTTT.

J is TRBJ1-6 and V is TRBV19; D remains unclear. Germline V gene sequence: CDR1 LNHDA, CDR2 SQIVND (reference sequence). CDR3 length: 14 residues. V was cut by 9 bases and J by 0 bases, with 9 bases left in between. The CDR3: CASSQSSYNSPLHF. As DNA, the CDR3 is TGTGCCAGCTCACAGAGCTCCTATAATTCACCCCTCCACTTT. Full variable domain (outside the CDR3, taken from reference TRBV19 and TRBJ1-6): DGGITQSPKYLFRKEGQNVTLSCEQNLNHDAMYWYRQDPGQGLRLIYYSQIVNDFQKGDIAEGYSVSREKKESFPLTVTSAQKNPTAFYLCASSQSSYNSPLHFGNGTRLTVT.

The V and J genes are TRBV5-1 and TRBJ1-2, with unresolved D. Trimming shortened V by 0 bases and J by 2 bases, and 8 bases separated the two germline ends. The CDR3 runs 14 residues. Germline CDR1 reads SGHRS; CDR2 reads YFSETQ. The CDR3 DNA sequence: TGCGCCAGCAGCTTGGGCCCAGAAAACTATGGCTACACCTTC. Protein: CASSLGPENYGYTF.

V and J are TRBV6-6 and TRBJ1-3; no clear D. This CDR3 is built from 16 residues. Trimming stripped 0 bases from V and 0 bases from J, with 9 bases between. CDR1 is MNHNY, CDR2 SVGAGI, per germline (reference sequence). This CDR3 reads CASSYSTGVSGNTIYF. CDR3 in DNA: TGTGCCAGCAGTTACTCAACGGGAGTCTCTGGAAACACCATATATTTT.

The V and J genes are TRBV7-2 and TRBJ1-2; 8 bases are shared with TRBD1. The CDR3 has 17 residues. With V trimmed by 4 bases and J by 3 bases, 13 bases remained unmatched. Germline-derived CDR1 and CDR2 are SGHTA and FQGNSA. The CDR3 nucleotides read TGTGCCAGCAGCTCACGACAGGGGCCAAGCGGTGACTATGGCTACACCTTC. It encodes CASSSRQGPSGDYGYTF.

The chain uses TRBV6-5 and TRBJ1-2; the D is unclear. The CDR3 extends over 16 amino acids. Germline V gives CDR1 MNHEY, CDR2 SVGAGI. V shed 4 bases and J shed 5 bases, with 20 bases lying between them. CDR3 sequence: CASSLGIQQKNYGYTF. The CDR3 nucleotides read TGTGCCAGCAGTTTAGGAATACAGCAAAAGAATTATGGCTACACCTTC.

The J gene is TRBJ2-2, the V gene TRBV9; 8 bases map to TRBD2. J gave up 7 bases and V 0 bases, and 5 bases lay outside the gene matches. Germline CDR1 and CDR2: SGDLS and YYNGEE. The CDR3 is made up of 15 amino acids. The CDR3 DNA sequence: TGTGCCAGCAGCGTAGCCCTAGCGGGTATCGGGGAGCTGTTTTTT. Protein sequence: CASSVALAGIGELFF.

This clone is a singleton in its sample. DNA for the CDR3: TGTGCCAGCGTGGGACAGGGGGCGGGGACTGAAGCTTTCTTT. It yields the protein CASVGQGAGTEAFF. The genes are TRBV25-1 and TRBJ1-1, with 12 bases fitting TRBD1. Germline V lookup: CDR1 MGHDK, CDR2 SYGVNS. J was trimmed by 5 bases and V by 8 bases; bases with no gene match: 6. CDR3 size: 14 residues.

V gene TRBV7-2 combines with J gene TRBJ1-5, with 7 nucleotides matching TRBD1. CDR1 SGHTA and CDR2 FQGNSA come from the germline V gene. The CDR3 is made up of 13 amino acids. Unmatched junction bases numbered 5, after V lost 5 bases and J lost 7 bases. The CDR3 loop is CASSSTGVQPQHF. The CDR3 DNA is TGTGCCAGCAGCAGTACAGGGGTGCAGCCCCAGCATTTT.

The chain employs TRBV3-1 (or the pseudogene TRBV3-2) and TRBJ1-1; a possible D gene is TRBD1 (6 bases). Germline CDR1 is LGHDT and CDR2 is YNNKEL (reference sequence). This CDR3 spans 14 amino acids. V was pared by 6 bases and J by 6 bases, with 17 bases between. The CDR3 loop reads CASRPSGVGAEAFF. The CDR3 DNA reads TGTGCCAGCAGGCCATCAGGGGTCGGCGCTGAAGCTTTCTTT.

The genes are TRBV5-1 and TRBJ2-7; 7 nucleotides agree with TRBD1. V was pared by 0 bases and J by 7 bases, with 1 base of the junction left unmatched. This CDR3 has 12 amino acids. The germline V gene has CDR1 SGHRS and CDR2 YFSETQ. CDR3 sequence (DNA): TGCGCCAGCAGCTTGGAGGGGGCAGAGCAGTACTTC. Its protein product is CASSLEGAEQYF.